Shown below are 12 T cell receptor beta chains from a single sample sequenced in a study of cytomegalovirus exposure and HLA in healthy donors. This table comes from immunoSEQ multiplex PCR, and its TCRdb copy is limited to in-frame clones, with some not included. This repertoire shows over 120,000 clones, roughly 89% found once; its top ten account for roughly 4.8%. Sequencing was done on a sample of PBMCs. The origin of the receptors is a man younger than 35 in good health and CMV-seropositive.

The chain employs TRBV29-1 and TRBJ2-1; 7 bases map to TRBD2. This CDR3 has 15 residues. Per the germline V gene, CDR1 is SQVTM and CDR2 is ANQGSEA. V was pared by 6 bases and J by 6 bases, with 14 bases of the junction left unmatched. The CDR3 spells CSVFTLHRLANEQFF. In nucleotides, the CDR3 is TGCAGCGTCTTCACTTTACACCGACTAGCCAATGAGCAGTTCTTC.

This clone has a single count. The chain employs TRBV29-1 and TRBJ1-1, with D unresolved. The CDR3 totals 12 residues. Per the germline V gene, CDR1 is SQVTM and CDR2 is ANQGSEA. Trimming cost V 6 bases and J 3 bases, with 11 bases left between them. The CDR3 nucleotides are TGCAGCGTGGAGAGGGCCCACACTGAAGCTTTCTTT. It is translated as CSVERAHTEAFF.

This clone was counted only a few times. The chain is built from TRBV9 and TRBJ2-7; D gene uncertain. Germline values: CDR1 SGDLS, CDR2 YYNGEE. This CDR3 is built from 14 residues. Trimming took 4 bases from V and 0 from J, leaving 11 bases between them. CDR3 loop: CASSPTDNSYEQYF. The CDR3 DNA sequence: TGTGCCAGCAGCCCTACCGACAACTCCTACGAGCAGTACTTC.

The chain recombines TRBV7-8 with TRBJ2-7; 9 positions match TRBD2. J was trimmed by 3 bases and V by 4 bases; bases with no gene match: 22. Germline V CDR1 and CDR2: SGHVS, FQNEAQ. The CDR3 is 20 amino acids. The CDR3 DNA reads TGTGCCAGCAGCTCCTTGGGGGCTAGCGGGATCCGGACACCAAACTACGAGCAGTACTTC. Its translation: CASSSLGASGIRTPNYEQYF.

The chain couples TRBV19 to TRBJ1-5; 9 bases line up with TRBD1. Trimming cost V 7 bases and J 2 bases; bases outside gene matches: 9. The germline gives CDR1 LNHDA, CDR2 SQIVND (reference sequence). The CDR3 has 16 residues. CDR3: CASTLTGGYGNQPQHF. CDR3 bases: TGTGCCAGTACCCTGACAGGGGGATATGGCAATCAGCCCCAGCATTTT.

The rearrangement uses TRBV6-1 and TRBJ1-1, with a weak D call TRBD1 (6 bases). V dropped 4 bases and J dropped 6 bases, with 12 bases sitting between them. From germline, CDR1 is MNHNS and CDR2 SASEGT. CDR3 length: 13 amino acids. CDR3 in DNA: TGTGCCAGCAGTGTTACAGGGCTTCCTGAAGCTTTCTTT. It codes for CASSVTGLPEAFF.

This clone was found once. The rearrangement joins TRBV6-1 to TRBJ2-4; the D gene is possibly TRBD1 (5 bases). Germline CDR1 is MNHNS and CDR2 is SASEGT. This CDR3 has 17 residues. V was shortened by 0 bases and J by 1 base, with 13 bases between the two germline ends. The CDR3 nucleotides are TGTGCCAGCAGTGAAGCCCTCCTGTCAGGGGCCAAAAACATTCAGTACTTC. It yields the protein CASSEALLSGAKNIQYF.

This clone was recorded only once. The rearrangement joins TRBV27 to TRBJ2-1; D unclear. The CDR3 is made up of 15 amino acids. The V end was cut by 2 bases, the J end by 2 bases, with 10 bases between. Per the germline V gene, CDR1 is MNHEY and CDR2 is SMNVEV (reference sequence). The CDR3 coding sequence is TGTGCCAGCAGTTTACAGAGGAGCCCCTACAATGAGCAGTTCTTC. Amino acid sequence: CASSLQRSPYNEQFF.

The genes are TRBV18 and TRBJ1-2, with 9 bases aligning to TRBD1. Trimming at V came to 5 bases and at J to 0 bases, leaving 4 bases not matched to a gene. The V gene's germline CDR1 is KGHSH and CDR2 LQKENI. The CDR3 spans 15 residues. The CDR3 nucleotides read TGTGCCAGCTCAGCCCGACAGGGGGCTAACTATGGCTACACCTTC. This encodes CASSARQGANYGYTF.

The chain uses TRBV6-6 and TRBJ1-4; D call uncertain. This CDR3 spans 14 amino acids. The V gene's germline CDR1 is MNHNY and CDR2 SVGAGI (reference sequence). Trimming shortened V by 1 base and J by 8 bases, and 11 bases separated the two germline ends. CDR3 residues: CASSYYPQAEKLFF. The DNA for the CDR3 is TGTGCCAGCAGTTACTATCCGCAGGCAGAAAAACTGTTTTTT.

The chain combines TRBV27 with TRBJ2-1, with D perhaps matching TRBD2 (5 bases). The CDR3 is 14 amino acids. Trimming pared 3 bases from V and 0 bases from J, leaving 6 bases between. The germline V gene has CDR1 MNHEY and CDR2 SMNVEV (reference sequence). The CDR3 DNA reads as TGTGCCAGCAGTTTCGGGGACTCCTACAATGAGCAGTTCTTC. This sequence encodes CASSFGDSYNEQFF.

The chain links TRBV5-1 to TRBJ1-1; possibly TRBD1 for D (5 bases). The length of the CDR3 is 14 residues. Germline values: CDR1 SGHRS, CDR2 YFSETQ. V was shortened by 3 bases and J by 1 base, with 10 bases between the two germline ends. This chain's CDR3 is CASSSGRTNTEAFF. The DNA for the CDR3 is TGCGCCAGCAGCTCAGGGAGGACGAACACTGAAGCTTTCTTT.